This TCR beta chain stems from a study of cytomegalovirus exposure and HLA in healthy donors. Study observations and caveats: As confirmed in vitro, a few CMV-associated chains were specific for CMV antigens.

The germline V and J ends were trimmed by 10 bases and 4 bases, with 19 bases remaining between them. CDR1 MNHEY and CDR2 SMNVEV come from the germline V gene (reference sequence). The CDR3 is 14 residues long. This clone has only a few counts. Its cognate antigen is unknown. PCR primers comprised 60 Vbeta and 13 Jbeta primers. Profiling relied on immunoSEQ multiplex PCR, and the TCRdb table lists in-frame clones only, not all of them. Of about 140,000 clones in the sample, around 65% are singletons; the top ten hold around 1.9%. The clonotype originates from a male donor in good health and CMV-seronegative. V gene TRBV27 combines with J gene TRBJ1-2; possible D gene TRBD1, 5 bases. The sample comprised PBMCs. The CDR3 spells CATQPSDSLYGYTF. CDR3 nucleotide sequence: TGTGCCACCCAACCTTCAGACAGTCTCTATGGCTACACCTTC.